This TCR beta chain was identified in a study of T cells after yellow fever vaccination. General study results and limits: The study re-detected most primary-vaccination clones after the booster (96% CD4, around 89% CD8). A weaker but faster secondary response was observed, peaking on day 5 versus 15. Some clonotypes were seen in both the CD4 and the CD8 compartments. These made up a small share and likely arose from convergent recombination. Highly abundant clonotypes carried over from the bulk population could end up in FACS-sorted repertoires as contaminants.

Using its own MiXCR run on the 5' RACE reads, TCRdb lists one record per CDR3 protein. The sample lists some 300,000 distinct CDR3 sequences, 7.5% to 9.5% occurring once. About this clonotype itself: The antigen is unknown.

Trimming at V came to 6 bases and at J to 4 bases, leaving 7 bases not matched to a gene. The V gene's germline CDR1 is KGHSH and CDR2 LQKENI. The CDR3 sequence is 15 residues long. This receptor was taken from a man younger than 35 who received the YFV17D yellow fever vaccine. V usage is TRBV18 and J usage is TRBJ1-5; 9 nucleotides align to TRBD1. The specimen was CD4+ T cells sorted from PBMCs, collected 5 days after the yellow fever booster vaccination. CDR3 in DNA: TGTGCCAGCTCCGCCGGGACAGGGTGGAATCAGCCCCAGCATTTT. It yields the protein CASSAGTGWNQPQHF.